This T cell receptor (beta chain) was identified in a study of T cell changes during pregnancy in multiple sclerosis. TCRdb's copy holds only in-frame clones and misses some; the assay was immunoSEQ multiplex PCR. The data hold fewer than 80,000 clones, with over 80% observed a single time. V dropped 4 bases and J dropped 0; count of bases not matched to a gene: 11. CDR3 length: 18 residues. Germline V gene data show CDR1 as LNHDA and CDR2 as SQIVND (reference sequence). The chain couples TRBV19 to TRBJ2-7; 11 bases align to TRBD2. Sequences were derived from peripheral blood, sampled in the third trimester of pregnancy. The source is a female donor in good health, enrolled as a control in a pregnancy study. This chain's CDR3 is CASSTSSGTSGSSYEQYF. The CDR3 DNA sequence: TGTGCCAGTAGTACCTCATCCGGGACTAGCGGAAGCTCCTACGAGCAGTACTTC.